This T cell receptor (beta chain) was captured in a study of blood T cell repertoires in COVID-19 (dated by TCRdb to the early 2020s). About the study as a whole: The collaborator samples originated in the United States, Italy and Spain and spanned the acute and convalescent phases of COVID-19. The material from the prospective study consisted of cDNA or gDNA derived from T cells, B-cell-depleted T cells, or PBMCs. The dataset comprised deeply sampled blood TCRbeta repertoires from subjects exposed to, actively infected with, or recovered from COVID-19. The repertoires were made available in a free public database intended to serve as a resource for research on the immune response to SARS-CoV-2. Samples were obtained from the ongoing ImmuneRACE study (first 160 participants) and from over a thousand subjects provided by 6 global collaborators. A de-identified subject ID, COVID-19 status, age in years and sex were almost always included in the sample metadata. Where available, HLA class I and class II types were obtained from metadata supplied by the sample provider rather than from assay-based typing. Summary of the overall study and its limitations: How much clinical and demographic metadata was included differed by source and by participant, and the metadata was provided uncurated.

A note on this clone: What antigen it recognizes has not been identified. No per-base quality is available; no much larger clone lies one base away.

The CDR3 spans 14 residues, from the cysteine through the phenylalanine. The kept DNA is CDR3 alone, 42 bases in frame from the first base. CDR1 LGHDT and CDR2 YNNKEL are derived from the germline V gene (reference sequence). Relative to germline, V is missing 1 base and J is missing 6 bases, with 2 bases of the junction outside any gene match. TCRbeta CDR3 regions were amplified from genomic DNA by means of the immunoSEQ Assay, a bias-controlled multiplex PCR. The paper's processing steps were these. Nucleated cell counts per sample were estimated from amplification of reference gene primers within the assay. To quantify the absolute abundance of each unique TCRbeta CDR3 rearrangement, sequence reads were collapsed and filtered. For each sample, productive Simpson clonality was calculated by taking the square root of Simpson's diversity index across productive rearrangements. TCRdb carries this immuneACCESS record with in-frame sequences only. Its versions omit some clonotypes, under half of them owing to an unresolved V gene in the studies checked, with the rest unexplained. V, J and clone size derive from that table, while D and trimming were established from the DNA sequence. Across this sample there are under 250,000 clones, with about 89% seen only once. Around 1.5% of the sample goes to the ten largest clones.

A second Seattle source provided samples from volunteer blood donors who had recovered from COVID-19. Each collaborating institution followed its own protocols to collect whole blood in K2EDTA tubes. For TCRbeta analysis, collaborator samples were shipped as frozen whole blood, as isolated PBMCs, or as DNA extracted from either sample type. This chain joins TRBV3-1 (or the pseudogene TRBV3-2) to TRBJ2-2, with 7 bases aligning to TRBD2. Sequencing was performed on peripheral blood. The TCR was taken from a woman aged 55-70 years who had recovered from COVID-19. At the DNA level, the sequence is TGTGCCAGCAGCCAAGCCGCGGGGGCCGGGGAGCTGTTTTTT. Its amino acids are CASSQAAGAGELFF.